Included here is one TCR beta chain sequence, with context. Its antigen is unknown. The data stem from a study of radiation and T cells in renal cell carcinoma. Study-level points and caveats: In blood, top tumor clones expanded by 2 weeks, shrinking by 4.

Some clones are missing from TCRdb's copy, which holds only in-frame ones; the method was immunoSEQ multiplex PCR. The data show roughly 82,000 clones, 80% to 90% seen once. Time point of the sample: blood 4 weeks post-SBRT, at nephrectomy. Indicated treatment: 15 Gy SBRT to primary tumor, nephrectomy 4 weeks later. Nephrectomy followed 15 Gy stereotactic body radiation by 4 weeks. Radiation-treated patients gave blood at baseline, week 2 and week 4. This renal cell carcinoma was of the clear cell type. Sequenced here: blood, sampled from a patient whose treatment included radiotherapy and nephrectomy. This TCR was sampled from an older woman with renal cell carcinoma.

CDR3 residues: CASSPDRDQNIQYF. DNA of the CDR3: TGTGCCAGCAGCCCGGACAGGGACCAAAACATTCAGTACTTC. This rearrangement joins TRBV7-9 to TRBJ2-4, with 8 nucleotides matching TRBD1. This CDR3 contains 14 residues. The germline gives CDR1 SEHNR, CDR2 FQNEAQ (reference sequence). V shed 5 bases and J 5 bases; nucleotides not matched to a gene: 5.